This T cell receptor (beta chain) derives from a study of blood T cell repertoires in COVID-19. Study details: PBMCs, B-cell-depleted T cells, or T cells provided the cDNA or gDNA that made up the material.

Individuals aged about 18 to 89 years were recruited from roughly 23 US areas. Participants were placed into cohorts based on the clinical history they reported. V dropped 0 bases and J dropped 7; count of bases not matched to a gene: 3. CDR3 length equals 14 residues. Germline CDR1 and CDR2: SGHTA and FQGNSA. This clone was recorded once. Per the original methods: Researchers report that nucleated cell counts were estimated from reference gene primer amplification. The protocol was immunoSEQ multiplex PCR, while the TCRdb copy is restricted to in-frame clones and leaves out a portion. The V and J calls and clone size are taken from that table; D and trimming were inferred from the DNA. The profile shows about 240,000 clones, approximately 83% of them singletons.

Input material: PBMCs or T cells enriched from blood (not recorded which). The V gene is TRBV7-2, the J gene TRBJ2-1; TRBD2 aligns across 7 bases. This clonotype originated in a woman between 40 and 50 years old with acute COVID-19. CDR3 bases: TGTGCCAGCAGCTTAGCAGGGAGGGCTAATGAGCAGTTCTTC. Protein: CASSLAGRANEQFF.